This TCR beta chain is from a study of blood T cell repertoires in COVID-19. Across the study: Nucleic acid was either cDNA or gDNA, and it came from T cells, B-cell-depleted T cells, or PBMCs.

This clone was recorded only once. The CDR3 sequence is 14 residues long. V gave up 2 bases and J gave up 1 base; unmatched junction bases: 1. CDR1 is MDHEN and CDR2 is SYDVKM in the germline V gene. A Seattle source enrolled patients during active infection and followed them longitudinally. Original processing methods: Amplifying reference gene primers gave estimates of nucleated cell counts. The table came from immunoSEQ multiplex PCR; TCRdb's copy has only in-frame clones and leaves some out. V and J calls and clone size are copied from that table; D and trimming were computed from the DNA. The sample contains about 350,000 clones, 85% to 90% of which appear only once.

The sequenced sample was peripheral blood. The V call is TRBV28, the J call TRBJ1-1, with 7 bases lining up with TRBD1. The clonotype originates from an older woman with COVID-19, enrolled during active disease. In DNA, the CDR3 is TGTGCCAGCAGTTTAGGGACAGAGAACACTGAAGCTTTCTTT. This codes for CASSLGTENTEAFF. Variable domain in full (rest from reference TRBV28 and TRBJ1-1): DVKVTQSSRYLVKRTGEKVFLECVQDMDHENMFWYRQDPGLGLRLIYFSYDVKMKEKGDIPEGYSVSREKKERFSLILESASTNQTSMYLCASSLGTENTEAFFGQGTRLTVV.